This T cell receptor beta chain was profiled in a study of monozygotic twins with inflammatory bowel disease. Study-wide points: Whereas healthy co-twins had higher TCRbeta diversity (inverse Simpson), IBD patients had lower diversity.

From germline, CDR1 is LNHDA and CDR2 SQIVND (reference sequence). The CDR3 loop spans 15 amino acids. TCRdb re-called the 5' RACE reads and gives one entry per CDR3 protein, without DNA. The table for this sample gives approximately 400,000 distinct CDR3 sequences. Comments on this clonotype: Its target is not known.

The source is a human donor with ulcerative colitis or Crohn's disease, or a healthy co-twin of an affected twin (not recorded which). This chain uses TRBV19 with TRBJ2-1; the D call of TRBD1 rests on TCRdb alone, since no DNA is present to check it. Sequenced input: blood. The CDR3 region is CASRPGTGPYDEQFF.